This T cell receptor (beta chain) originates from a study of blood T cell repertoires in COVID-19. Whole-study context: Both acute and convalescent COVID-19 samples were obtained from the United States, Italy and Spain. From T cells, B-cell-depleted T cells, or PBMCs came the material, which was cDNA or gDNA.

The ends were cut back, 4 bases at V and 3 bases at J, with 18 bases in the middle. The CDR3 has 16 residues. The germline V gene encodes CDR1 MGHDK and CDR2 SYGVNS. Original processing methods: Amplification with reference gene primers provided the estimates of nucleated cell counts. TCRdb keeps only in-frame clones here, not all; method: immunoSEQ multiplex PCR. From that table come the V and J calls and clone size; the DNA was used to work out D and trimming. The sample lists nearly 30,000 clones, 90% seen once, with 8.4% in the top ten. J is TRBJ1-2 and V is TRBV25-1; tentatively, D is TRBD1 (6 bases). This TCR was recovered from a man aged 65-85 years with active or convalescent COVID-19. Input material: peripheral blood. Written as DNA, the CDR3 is TGTGCCAGCAGTGGGTCATCAGGGGATCTCTACTATGGCTACACCTTC. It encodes CASSGSSGDLYYGYTF.